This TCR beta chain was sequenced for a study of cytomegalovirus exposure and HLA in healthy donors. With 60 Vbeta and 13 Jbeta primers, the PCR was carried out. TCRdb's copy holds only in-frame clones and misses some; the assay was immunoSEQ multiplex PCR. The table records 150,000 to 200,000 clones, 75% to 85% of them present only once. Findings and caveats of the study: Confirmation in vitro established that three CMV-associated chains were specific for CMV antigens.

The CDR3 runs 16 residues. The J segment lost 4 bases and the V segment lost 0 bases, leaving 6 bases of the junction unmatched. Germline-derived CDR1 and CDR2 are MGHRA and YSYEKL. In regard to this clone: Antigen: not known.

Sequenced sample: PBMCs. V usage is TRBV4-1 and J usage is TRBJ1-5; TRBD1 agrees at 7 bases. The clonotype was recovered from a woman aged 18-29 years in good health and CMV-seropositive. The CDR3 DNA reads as TGCGCCAGCAGCCAAGATGGGCAGGGGGGTAATCAGCCCCAGCATTTT. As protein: CASSQDGQGGNQPQHF.